This TCR beta chain appears in the sequencing data of a study of T-cell memory formation after mild COVID-19. TCRdb reprocessed the 5' RACE reads with MiXCR, giving one entry per CDR3 protein. This sample has roughly 340,000 distinct CDR3 sequences, with roughly 15% found just once. J was trimmed by 0 bases and V by 6 bases; bases with no gene match: 4. Germline CDR1 reads DFQATT; CDR2 reads SNEGSKA (reference sequence). The length of the CDR3 is 13 residues. Sequencing was done on a sample of PBMCs or a T cell subset sorted from them (not recorded which). This clonotype was sampled from a man aged 18 to 29 who had mild COVID-19 (a few samples of this study predate the infection). Cell type and time point are not known. The chain joins TRBV20-1 to TRBJ1-1; 7 nucleotides agree with TRBD1. CDR3 loop: CSANRGVNTEAFF. The CDR3 nucleotides read TGCAGTGCCAACAGGGGAGTGAACACTGAAGCTTTCTTT.